This T cell receptor (beta chain) was recorded in a study of blood T cell repertoires in COVID-19. Looking at the study overall: Both acute and convalescent COVID-19 samples were obtained from the United States, Italy and Spain.

Study processing details: By means of reference gene primer amplification, nucleated cell counts were estimated. Clones were read by immunoSEQ multiplex PCR, and TCRdb kept only the in-frame ones, dropping some. V, J and clone size are taken as reported in that table, and D and trimming were inferred from the DNA itself. The sample lists more than 250,000 clones; around 84% were seen once. The CDR3 consists of 15 residues. CDR1 is WNHNN and CDR2 is SYGVQD in the germline V gene (reference sequence). Trimming cost V 5 bases and J 10 bases; bases outside gene matches: 8. The cohort comprised adults aged about 18 to 89 years residing in some 24 US areas. Participants had their cohort set by participant-reported clinical history.

Sequencing used PBMCs or T cells enriched from blood (not recorded which). The V and J genes are TRBV10-1 and TRBJ2-1, with 13 nucleotides matching TRBD2. The sequence was obtained from a middle-aged man who had been exposed to COVID-19. For the CDR3, the DNA is TGCGCCAGCAGTATAGGGACTAGCGGGAAGACGGAGCAGTTCTTC. Its protein product is CASSIGTSGKTEQFF.